The 24 T cell receptor beta chains below all came from one sample that was sequenced in a study of regulatory T cells in long-lasting Graves disease (dated by TCRdb to 2020 to 2022). Taken with the paper, the label for time point translates to: newly diagnosed GD, antithyroid drugs for less than 3 months. For both TCR sequencing and RNA sequencing, RNA was extracted from PBMCs in TRIzol. Libraries were prepared through multiplex PCR. Instrument on record: Illumina HiSeq 4000. iRepertoire HTBI primers and Arm-PCR amplification of CDR3 regions were used to construct TCR beta libraries. TCRdb reprocessing: public reads trimmed at Q25 with fastp, clones called with MiXCR, in-frame beta chains kept. Each CDR3 protein gets just one entry, which takes the most common genes and DNA from the rows behind it. The sample table holds 400,000 to 650,000 distinct CDR3 sequences, of which about 16% were seen once. Approximately 25% of the sample is in the top ten clones.

These data were likewise used in another study, on T cells in Graves' hyperthyroidism and ophthalmopathy.

This specimen consisted of peripheral blood mononuclear cells (PBMCs), obtained at new diagnosis, from a patient treated with antithyroid drugs. Source of these receptors: a woman aged 35-60 years with Graves disease. Donor details come from another sample of the same person, matched by shared clones.

This clonotype was observed at least ten times. The chain couples TRBV2 to TRBJ2-1, with unresolved D. The CDR3 runs 10 residues. Deletions cut 9 bases from V and 9 bases from J, with 9 bases between. The germline gives CDR1 SNHLY, CDR2 FYNNEI. The CDR3 sequence: CASLYREQFF. DNA for the CDR3: TGTGCCAGTCTATACCGTGAGCAGTTCTTC.

As to this clonotype: At one end, the junction sequence differs from germline, possibly due to a read error. The chain links TRBV4-1 to TRBJ2-4; the match to TRBD2 covers 7 bases. Germline V lookup: CDR1 MGHRA, CDR2 YSYEKL. The CDR3 is 15 residues long. The DNA of the CDR3 is TGCGCCAGCAGCCAAGTGGGGGGGAGTGAAAACACTCAGTACTTC. Its translation: CASSQVGGSENTQYF.

This clonotype was counted many times. The genes are TRBV18 and TRBJ2-3; no firm D call. The CDR3 loop spans 12 amino acids. Deletions cut 8 bases from V and 6 bases from J, with 12 bases between. Germline CDR1 reads KGHSH; CDR2 reads LQKENI. The CDR3 DNA reads as TGTGCCAGCAGCCCGACTGGGGATACGCAGTATTTT. It specifies CASSPTGDTQYF.

This clonotype was seen at least ten times. The V call is TRBV6-5, the J call TRBJ1-2; D ambiguous. The CDR3 totals 16 residues. Trimming took 4 bases from V and 4 from J, leaving 19 bases between them. CDR1 and CDR2 from the germline V gene are MNHEY and SVGAGI. The CDR3 DNA reads as TGTGCCAGCAGTTCCTCCATAAACCTGAACCTCTATGGCTACACCTTC. Translated, it gives CASSSSINLNLYGYTF.

This clonotype was observed at least ten times. The CDR3 reads CASTYLGGRNQPQHF. CDR3 bases: TGTGCCAGTACCTATCTGGGGGGCAGGAATCAGCCCCAGCATTTT. The V call is TRBV19, the J call TRBJ1-5, with D possibly TRBD1 on 6 matching bases. The ends were cut back, 7 bases at V and 4 bases at J, with 17 bases in the middle. This CDR3 has 15 residues. Germline values: CDR1 LNHDA, CDR2 SQIVND (reference sequence).

This clonotype came up a few times. This chain uses TRBV6-2 or TRBV6-3 with TRBJ2-5; 9 positions agree with TRBD1. Unmatched junction bases numbered 6, after V lost 2 bases and J lost 5 bases. This CDR3 region has 15 residues. The germline CDR1 and CDR2 sequences are MNHEY and SVGEGT. Here the CDR3 reads CASSYAGQGLETQYF. As DNA, the CDR3 is TGTGCCAGCAGTTACGCGGGACAGGGATTGGAGACCCAGTACTTC.

This clonotype has a count of ten or more. This chain uses TRBV3-1 with TRBJ1-2; 11 nucleotides align to TRBD1. CDR3 length: 15 amino acids. Trimming at V came to 3 bases and at J to 2 bases, leaving 2 bases not matched to a gene. Germline loops: CDR1 LGHDT, CDR2 YNNKEL (reference sequence). CDR3 region: CASSQWDRGNYGYTF. The CDR3 nucleotides are TGTGCCAGCAGCCAGTGGGACAGGGGGAACTATGGCTACACCTTC.

This clonotype was recorded many times. This chain joins TRBV28 and TRBJ1-1; a possible D gene is TRBD1 (5 bases). V dropped 5 bases and J dropped 4 bases, with 26 bases sitting between them. The CDR3 loop spans 18 amino acids. Germline CDR1 reads MDHEN; CDR2 reads SYDVKM. The CDR3 here is CASSRDRDSTWRATEAFF. The CDR3 nucleotides read TGTGCCAGCAGTCGAGACCGGGACTCCACCTGGAGGGCCACTGAAGCTTTCTTT.

This clonotype appeared a few times. This sequence joins TRBV19 and TRBJ2-3; D unresolved. Germline V gives CDR1 LNHDA, CDR2 SQIVND (reference sequence). The germline V and J ends were trimmed by 0 bases and 5 bases, with 9 bases remaining between them. This CDR3 contains 14 residues. CDR3 in amino acids: CASSIDSSRDTQYF. DNA of the CDR3: TGTGCCAGTAGTATAGACAGTTCCAGAGATACGCAGTATTTT.

The table lists this clonotype with a few counts. This chain links TRBV3-1 with TRBJ2-3; D is perhaps TRBD2 (7 bases). CDR3 length equals 16 residues. Trimming left V 2 bases short and J 5 bases short, with 17 bases between. Germline CDR1 LGHDT, CDR2 YNNKEL (reference sequence). This CDR3 is CASSQLVGGPQDTQYF. CDR3 nucleotides: TGTGCCAGCAGCCAACTTGTCGGGGGGCCCCAAGATACGCAGTATTTT.

This clonotype showed up many times. V usage is TRBV19 and J usage is TRBJ1-1; D is ambiguous. The CDR3 has 14 residues. Looked up from germline, CDR1 is LNHDA and CDR2 is SQIVND (reference sequence). Trimming took 4 bases from V and 0 from J, leaving 9 bases between them. The CDR3 DNA is TGTGCCAGTAGTACCCGGCTTTTGAACACTGAAGCTTTCTTT. Protein: CASSTRLLNTEAFF.

This clonotype was recorded a few times. The chain joins TRBV6-1 to TRBJ2-3, with TRBD2 identical over 7 bases. The germline V gene has CDR1 MNHNS and CDR2 SASEGT. This CDR3 has 13 residues. V dropped 5 bases and J dropped 8; count of bases not matched to a gene: 7. CDR3 amino acids: CASSPTSETTQYF. The DNA of the CDR3 is TGTGCCAGCAGTCCCACTAGCGAAACTACGCAGTATTTT.

At least ten counts were recorded for this clonotype. The chain is built from TRBV13 and TRBJ2-5, with D tentatively TRBD1 (5 bases). The CDR3 spans 14 residues. Germline V gives CDR1 PRHDT, CDR2 FYEKMQ (reference sequence). V lost 2 bases and J 1 base, leaving 8 bases between the germline ends. In DNA form, the CDR3 reads TGTGCCAGCAGCTTAACCCAGGGCCAAGAGACCCAGTACTTC. Its translation: CASSLTQGQETQYF. The entire variable domain, with the rest obtained from reference TRBV13 and TRBJ2-5, is as follows: AAGVIQSPRHLIKEKRETATLKCYPIPRHDTVYWYQQGPGQDPQFLISFYEKMQSDKGSIPDRFSAQQFSDYHSELNMSSLELGDSALYFCASSLTQGQETQYFGPGTRLLVL.

This chain connects TRBV13 to TRBJ1-2, with D hard to call. The CDR3 extends over 13 amino acids. Trimming shortened V by 5 bases and J by 5 bases, and 12 bases separated the two germline ends. CDR1 is PRHDT, CDR2 FYEKMQ, per germline (reference sequence). CDR3: CASSRWLGYGYTF. The DNA of the CDR3 is TGTGCCAGCAGCCGGTGGCTTGGGTATGGCTACACCTTC.

This clonotype was observed a handful of times. This chain links TRBV6-5 with TRBJ1-3; D gene uncertain. V was cut by 2 bases and J by 0 bases, with 8 bases left in between. The CDR3 consists of 15 residues. Germline V lookup: CDR1 MNHEY, CDR2 SVGAGI. CDR3 sequence: CASSYTDFSGNTIYF. The CDR3 DNA sequence: TGTGCCAGCAGTTACACGGACTTCTCTGGAAACACCATATATTTT.

Many counts were recorded for this clonotype. This chain links TRBV28 with TRBJ2-5, with D possibly TRBD2 on 5 matching bases. From germline, CDR1 is MDHEN and CDR2 SYDVKM. Trimming took 2 bases from V and 4 from J, leaving 14 bases between them. The CDR3 is 15 residues long. CDR3 protein: CASSLRGKGIETQYF. CDR3 bases: TGTGCCAGCAGTTTAAGAGGGAAAGGCATAGAGACCCAGTACTTC.

The chain recombines TRBV14 with TRBJ2-2; no clear D. The CDR3 extends over 15 amino acids. The germline V gene encodes CDR1 SGHDN and CDR2 FVKESK. V lost 4 bases and J lost 5, with 14 bases in between. The CDR3 protein is CASSLLGLGTGELFF. The CDR3 DNA follows: TGTGCCAGCAGCCTACTTGGGTTGGGAACCGGGGAGCTGTTTTTT. The whole variable domain, filled in from reference TRBV14 and TRBJ2-2, reads EAGVTQFPSHSVIEKGQTVTLRCDPISGHDNLYWYRRVMGKEIKFLLHFVKESKQDESGMPNNRFLAERTGGTYSTLKVQPAELEDSGVYFCASSLLGLGTGELFFGEGSRLTVL.

This clonotype was seen at least ten times. V gene TRBV9 combines with J gene TRBJ2-5; 7 bases match TRBD2. V shed 5 bases and J 2 bases; nucleotides not matched to a gene: 9. The germline V gene encodes CDR1 SGDLS and CDR2 YYNGEE. The CDR3 length is 15 residues. CDR3 loop: CASSTTSGLQETQYF. Here the CDR3 DNA reads TGTGCCAGCAGTACTACGTCGGGACTACAAGAGACCCAGTACTTC.

The J gene is TRBJ2-3, the V gene TRBV7-9; D may correspond to TRBD1 or TRBD2 (6 bases each). Germline CDR1 reads SEHNR; CDR2 reads FQNEAQ (reference sequence). This CDR3 has 14 amino acids. Trimming left V 8 bases short and J 5 bases short, with 17 bases between. The CDR3 region is CASQIGGLGDTQYF. The CDR3 DNA reads TGTGCCAGCCAAATAGGGGGACTTGGAGATACGCAGTATTTT. The entire variable domain, with the rest obtained from reference TRBV7-9 and TRBJ2-3, is as follows: DTGVSQNPRHKITKRGQNVTFRCDPISEHNRLYWYRQTLGQGPEFLTYFQNEAQLEKSRLLSDRFSAERPKGSFSTLEIQRTEQGDSAMYLCASQIGGLGDTQYFGPGTRLTVL.

The chain couples TRBV12-3 or TRBV12-4 to TRBJ2-2, with D possibly matching TRBD2 (6 bases). Trimming stripped 3 bases from V and 3 bases from J, with 11 bases between. The CDR3 totals 15 residues. CDR3 in amino acids: CASSFAGRDTGELFF. CDR3 sequence (DNA): TGTGCCAGCAGTTTCGCGGGGCGGGACACCGGGGAGCTGTTTTTT.

J is TRBJ2-7 and V is TRBV15, with TRBD2 matching over 7 bases. V was clipped by 1 base and J by 1 base; unmatched bases: 10. The CDR3 consists of 17 residues. The germline CDR1 and CDR2 sequences are LNHNV and YYDKDF (reference sequence). For the CDR3, the DNA is TGTGCCACCAGCAGAGGAATTCGGGGGGAGGAATCCTACGAGCAGTACTTC. Protein product: CATSRGIRGEESYEQYF. The entire variable domain, with the rest obtained from reference TRBV15 and TRBJ2-7, is as follows: DAMVIQNPRYQVTQFGKPVTLSCSQTLNHNVMYWYQQKSSQAPKLLFHYYDKDFNNEADTPDNFQSRRPNTSFCFLDIRSPGLGDTAMYLCATSRGIRGEESYEQYFGPGTRLTVT.

This clonotype was found a few times. The chain carries TRBV20-1 and TRBJ1-1; maybe TRBD1 (6 bases). V lost 1 base to trimming and J lost 4 bases, with 13 bases between them. This CDR3 is built from 14 residues. Germline CDR1 DFQATT, CDR2 SNEGSKA (reference sequence). The CDR3 bases are TGCAGTGCTAGAGTCAGCAGGGGAGTCACTGAAGCTTTCTTT. It encodes CSARVSRGVTEAFF.

Only a few counts were recorded for this clonotype. The CDR3 is CATLGQPRPGNYGYTF. The CDR3 DNA reads TGTGCCACACTGGGGCAGCCTCGTCCTGGGAACTATGGCTACACCTTC. V gene TRBV6-1 combines with J gene TRBJ1-2; TRBD1 is a possible D gene (5 bases). The CDR3 loop spans 16 amino acids. V was shortened by 10 bases and J by 2 bases, with 23 bases between the two germline ends. The germline V gene encodes CDR1 MNHNS and CDR2 SASEGT.

This clonotype was detected ten times or more. V gene TRBV6-2 or TRBV6-3 combines with J gene TRBJ2-7; D is undetermined. Deletions cut 1 base from V and 7 bases from J, with 5 bases between. Per the germline V gene, CDR1 is MNHEY and CDR2 is SVGEGT. This CDR3 region has 11 residues. CDR3 loop: CASSYLTEQYF. In DNA form, the CDR3 reads TGTGCCAGCAGTTACTTAACAGAGCAGTACTTC.